A single sample is the source of the 9 T cell receptor beta chains below, sequenced in a study of T cell responses to AZD1222 COVID-19 vaccine. Sequencing used immunoSEQ multiplex PCR; TCRdb keeps in-frame clones, though not all of them. The sample has under 200,000 clones, about 89% seen once. The sequences come from peripheral blood, collected on day 0 of MenACWY control vaccination. Receptors were obtained from an adult in good health.

The chain uses TRBV18 and TRBJ1-2; D is perhaps TRBD1 (5 bases). V was clipped by 4 bases and J by 2 bases, with 17 bases between them. CDR1 is KGHSH, CDR2 LQKENI, per germline. The CDR3 contains 16 residues. The CDR3 loop reads CASSRVQGSSNYGYTF. CDR3 nucleotide sequence: TGTGCCAGCTCACGGGTTCAGGGCAGCTCGAACTATGGCTACACCTTC.

This chain connects TRBV7-6 to TRBJ2-7; 8 nucleotides align to TRBD2. The CDR3 has 15 residues. The junction had 9 bases not matched to a gene; V was cut back by 5 bases and J by 3 bases. Germline-derived CDR1 and CDR2 are SGHVS and FNYEAQ. The CDR3 nucleotides read TGTGCCAGCAGCCCCGGAGGACTAGCCGTCTACGAGCAGTACTTC. Its translation is CASSPGGLAVYEQYF. Filled out from reference TRBV7-6 and TRBJ2-7, the complete variable domain reads GAGVSQSPRYKVTKRGQDVALRCDPISGHVSLYWYRQALGQGPEFLTYFNYEAQQDKSGLPNDRFSAERPEGSISTLTIQRTEQRDSAMYRCASSPGGLAVYEQYFGPGTRLTVT.

The chain carries TRBV12-5 and TRBJ2-1; D is undetermined. The V gene lost 1 base and the J gene lost 10 bases, with 8 bases spanning the gap. CDR3 size: 12 residues. In germline, CDR1 is LGHNT, CDR2 FRNRAP. The CDR3 reads CASGLAPDEQFF. Written as DNA, the CDR3 is TGTGCTAGTGGTTTGGCACCAGACGAGCAGTTCTTC.

The chain combines TRBV18 with TRBJ1-2, with unresolved D. Germline V gives CDR1 KGHSH, CDR2 LQKENI. V was trimmed by 1 base and J by 7 bases, leaving 10 bases between them. The CDR3 loop spans 13 amino acids. The CDR3 bases are TGTGCCAGCTCACCACAAGGCTTGACTGGCTACACCTTC. As protein: CASSPQGLTGYTF. Supplemented by reference TRBV18 and TRBJ1-2, the full variable domain reads NAGVMQNPRHLVRRRGQEARLRCSPMKGHSHVYWYRQLPEEGLKFMVYLQKENIIDESGMPKERFSAEFPKEGPSILRIQQVVRGDSAAYFCASSPQGLTGYTFGSGTRLTVV.

The chain carries TRBV6-1 and TRBJ1-3; D remains ambiguous. The CDR3 runs 16 residues. CDR1 is MNHNS and CDR2 is SASEGT in the germline V gene. The V gene lost 4 bases and the J gene lost 0 bases, with 13 bases spanning the gap. The CDR3, as DNA: TGTGCCAGCAGTGTCCTAGTCGGGGACTCTGGAAACACCATATATTTT. Its protein product is CASSVLVGDSGNTIYF.

V and J are TRBV25-1 and TRBJ1-4, with D perhaps TRBD1 (5 bases). The CDR3 sequence is 17 residues long. Trimming removed 3 bases at V and 4 bases at J, with 18 bases between. Germline loops: CDR1 MGHDK, CDR2 SYGVNS. The CDR3 DNA reads TGTGCCAGCAGTGATTTCGCCCGGACAAAGATTAATGAAAAACTGTTTTTT. Translation: CASSDFARTKINEKLFF.

This clone was observed a handful of times. This chain joins TRBV27 and TRBJ1-2; perhaps TRBD1 as D (5 bases). The germline V and J ends were trimmed by 3 bases and 4 bases, with 12 bases remaining between them. The CDR3 contains 14 residues. CDR1 and CDR2 from the germline V gene are MNHEY and SMNVEV (reference sequence). The CDR3 spells CASSFGDEGYGYTF. For the CDR3, the DNA is TGTGCCAGCAGTTTCGGGGACGAAGGCTATGGCTACACCTTC.

The chain couples TRBV9 to TRBJ2-2; 9 bases fit TRBD1. The J segment lost 6 bases and the V segment lost 3 bases, leaving 6 bases of the junction unmatched. Germline V lookup: CDR1 SGDLS, CDR2 YYNGEE. The length of the CDR3 is 15 residues. CDR3 amino acids: CASSENRDRAGELFF. For the CDR3, the DNA is TGTGCCAGCAGCGAGAACCGGGACAGGGCCGGGGAGCTGTTTTTT.

This clone was detected a few times. This chain links TRBV27 with TRBJ2-1; 10 nucleotides agree with TRBD2. Germline V CDR1 and CDR2: MNHEY, SMNVEV (reference sequence). The CDR3 extends over 15 amino acids. The V segment lost 5 bases and the J segment 3 bases; nucleotides outside the gene matches: 4. The CDR3 loop is CASSLLAGIYNEQFF. The CDR3, as DNA: TGTGCCAGCAGTCTACTAGCGGGGATCTACAATGAGCAGTTCTTC.